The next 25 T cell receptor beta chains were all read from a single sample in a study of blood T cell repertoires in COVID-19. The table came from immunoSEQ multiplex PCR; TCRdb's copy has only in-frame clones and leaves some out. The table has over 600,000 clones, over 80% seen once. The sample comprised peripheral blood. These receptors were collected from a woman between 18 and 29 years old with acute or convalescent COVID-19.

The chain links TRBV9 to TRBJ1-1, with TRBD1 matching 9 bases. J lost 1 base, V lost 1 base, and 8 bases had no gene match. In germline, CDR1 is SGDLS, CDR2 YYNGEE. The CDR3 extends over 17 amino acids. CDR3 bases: TGTGCCAGCAGCGTATCCCAACAGGGGGCCCGGAACACTGAAGCTTTCTTT. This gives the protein CASSVSQQGARNTEAFF.

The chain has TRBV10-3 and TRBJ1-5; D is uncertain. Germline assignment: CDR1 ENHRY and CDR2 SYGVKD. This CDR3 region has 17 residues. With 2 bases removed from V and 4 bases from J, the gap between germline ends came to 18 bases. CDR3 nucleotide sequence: TGTGCCATCAGTGAGGGAGGACCGAGCCTCCTTAATCAGCCCCAGCATTTT. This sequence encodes CAISEGGPSLLNQPQHF.

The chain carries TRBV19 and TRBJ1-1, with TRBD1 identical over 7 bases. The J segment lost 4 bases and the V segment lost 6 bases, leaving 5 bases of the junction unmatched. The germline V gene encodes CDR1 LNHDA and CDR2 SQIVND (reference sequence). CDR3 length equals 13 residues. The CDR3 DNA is TGTGCCAGTAGCAACAGGGGAGGCACTGAAGCTTTCTTT. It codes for CASSNRGGTEAFF. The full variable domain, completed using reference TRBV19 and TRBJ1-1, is DGGITQSPKYLFRKEGQNVTLSCEQNLNHDAMYWYRQDPGQGLRLIYYSQIVNDFQKGDIAEGYSVSREKKESFPLTVTSAQKNPTAFYLCASSNRGGTEAFFGQGTRLTVV.

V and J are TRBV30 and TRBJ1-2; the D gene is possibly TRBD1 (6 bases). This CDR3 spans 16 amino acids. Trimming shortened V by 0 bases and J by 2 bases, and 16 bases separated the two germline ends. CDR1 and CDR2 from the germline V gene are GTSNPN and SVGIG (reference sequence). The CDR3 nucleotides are TGTGCCTGGAGTGTAATCCGGACAGTTTCCAACTATGGCTACACCTTC. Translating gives CAWSVIRTVSNYGYTF.

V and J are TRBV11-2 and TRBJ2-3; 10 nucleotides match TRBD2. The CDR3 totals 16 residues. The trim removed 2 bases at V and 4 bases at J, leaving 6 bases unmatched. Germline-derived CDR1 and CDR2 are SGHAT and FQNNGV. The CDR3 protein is CASSLSPSGGADTQYF. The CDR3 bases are TGTGCCAGCAGCTTATCCCCTAGCGGGGGAGCAGATACGCAGTATTTT.

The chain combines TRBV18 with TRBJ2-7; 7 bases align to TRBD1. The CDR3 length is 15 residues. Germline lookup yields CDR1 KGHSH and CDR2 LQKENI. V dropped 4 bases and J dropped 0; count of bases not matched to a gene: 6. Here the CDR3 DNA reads TGTGCCAGCTCACTAAACCGGGACAGCTCCTACGAGCAGTACTTC. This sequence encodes CASSLNRDSSYEQYF. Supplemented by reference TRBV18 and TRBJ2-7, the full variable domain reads NAGVMQNPRHLVRRRGQEARLRCSPMKGHSHVYWYRQLPEEGLKFMVYLQKENIIDESGMPKERFSAEFPKEGPSILRIQQVVRGDSAAYFCASSLNRDSSYEQYFGPGTRLTVT.

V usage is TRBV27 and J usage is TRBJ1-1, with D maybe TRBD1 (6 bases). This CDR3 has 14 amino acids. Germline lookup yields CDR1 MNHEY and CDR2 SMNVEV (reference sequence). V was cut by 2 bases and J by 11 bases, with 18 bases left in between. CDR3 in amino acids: CASSLAFVGGAAFF. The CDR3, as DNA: TGTGCCAGCAGTTTAGCCTTCGTGGGGGGGGCGGCTTTCTTT.

CDR3 loop: CASSLGEGGYSYNEQFF. In DNA, the CDR3 is TGTGCCAGCAGTTTAGGGGAAGGGGGCTATTCCTACAATGAGCAGTTCTTC. The rearrangement uses TRBV28 and TRBJ2-1; 7 bases are a match to TRBD1. V shed 2 bases, J shed 1 base, and the junction held 8 bases outside the gene matches. Germline V gene lookup returns CDR1 MDHEN and CDR2 SYDVKM. This CDR3 is built from 17 residues. Full variable domain (outside the CDR3, taken from reference TRBV28 and TRBJ2-1): DVKVTQSSRYLVKRTGEKVFLECVQDMDHENMFWYRQDPGLGLRLIYFSYDVKMKEKGDIPEGYSVSREKKERFSLILESASTNQTSMYLCASSLGEGGYSYNEQFFGPGTRLTVL.

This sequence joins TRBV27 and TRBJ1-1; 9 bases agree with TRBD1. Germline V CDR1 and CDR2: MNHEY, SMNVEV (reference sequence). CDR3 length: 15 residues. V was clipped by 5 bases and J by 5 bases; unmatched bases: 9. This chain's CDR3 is CASSPLGQGRTEAFF. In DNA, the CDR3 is TGTGCCAGCAGTCCCCTAGGACAGGGGCGGACTGAAGCTTTCTTT.

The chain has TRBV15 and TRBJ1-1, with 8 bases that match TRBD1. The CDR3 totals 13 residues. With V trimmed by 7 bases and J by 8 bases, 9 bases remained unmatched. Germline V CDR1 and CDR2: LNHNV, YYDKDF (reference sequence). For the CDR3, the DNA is TGTGCCACCACCCTAGGACAGGGAAGGGAAGCTTTCTTT. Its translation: CATTLGQGREAFF.

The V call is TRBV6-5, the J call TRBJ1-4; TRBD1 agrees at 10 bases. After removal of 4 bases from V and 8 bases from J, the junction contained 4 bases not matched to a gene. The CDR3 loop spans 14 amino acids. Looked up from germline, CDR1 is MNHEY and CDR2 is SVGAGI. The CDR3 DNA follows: TGTGCCAGCAGTTTAGGGACAGGGGTGGAAAAACTGTTTTTT. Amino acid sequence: CASSLGTGVEKLFF.

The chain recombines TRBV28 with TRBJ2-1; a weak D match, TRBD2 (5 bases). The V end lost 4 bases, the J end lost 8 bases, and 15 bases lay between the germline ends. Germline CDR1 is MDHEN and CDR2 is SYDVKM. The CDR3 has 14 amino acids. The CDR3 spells CASSSGFKNHEQFF. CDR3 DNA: TGTGCCAGCAGTTCGGGGTTCAAGAATCATGAGCAGTTCTTC.

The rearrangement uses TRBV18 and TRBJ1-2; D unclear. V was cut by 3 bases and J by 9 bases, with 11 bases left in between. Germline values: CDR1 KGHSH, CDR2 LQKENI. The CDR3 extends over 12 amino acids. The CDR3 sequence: CASSPEGDSYTF. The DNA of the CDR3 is TGTGCCAGCTCACCTGAGGGTGATAGCTACACCTTC.

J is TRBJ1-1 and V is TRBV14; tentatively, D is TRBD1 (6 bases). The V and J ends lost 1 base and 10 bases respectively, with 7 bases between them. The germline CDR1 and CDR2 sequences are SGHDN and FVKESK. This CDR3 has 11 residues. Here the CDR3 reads CASSQGGLAFF. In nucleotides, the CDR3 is TGTGCCAGCAGCCAAGGGGGGCTAGCTTTCTTT.

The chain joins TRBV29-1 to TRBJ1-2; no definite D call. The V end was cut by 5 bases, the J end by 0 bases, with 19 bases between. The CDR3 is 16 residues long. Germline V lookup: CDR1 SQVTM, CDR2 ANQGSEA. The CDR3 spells CSVSGLAKTANYGYTF. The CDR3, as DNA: TGCAGCGTTTCAGGCCTGGCCAAGACCGCTAACTATGGCTACACCTTC.

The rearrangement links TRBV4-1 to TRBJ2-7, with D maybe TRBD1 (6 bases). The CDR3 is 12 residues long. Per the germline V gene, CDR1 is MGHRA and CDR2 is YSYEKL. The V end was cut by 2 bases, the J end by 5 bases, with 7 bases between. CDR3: CASSQKGDEQYF. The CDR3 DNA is TGCGCCAGCAGCCAAAAGGGGGACGAGCAGTACTTC.

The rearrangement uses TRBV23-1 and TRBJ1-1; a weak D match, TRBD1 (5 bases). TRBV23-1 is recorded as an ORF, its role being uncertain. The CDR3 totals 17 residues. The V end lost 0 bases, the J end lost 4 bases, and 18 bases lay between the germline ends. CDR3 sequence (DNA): TGCGCCAGCAGTCAATCGGGGACTTACAGCAAAATCACTGAAGCTTTCTTT. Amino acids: CASSQSGTYSKITEAFF.

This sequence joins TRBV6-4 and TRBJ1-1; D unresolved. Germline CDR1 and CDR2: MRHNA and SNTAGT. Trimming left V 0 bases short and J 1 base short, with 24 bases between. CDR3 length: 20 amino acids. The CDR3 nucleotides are TGTGCCAGCAGTGACTCGTGGATTTGGGTTAGCAGAACAAGGAACACTGAAGCTTTCTTT. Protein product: CASSDSWIWVSRTRNTEAFF.

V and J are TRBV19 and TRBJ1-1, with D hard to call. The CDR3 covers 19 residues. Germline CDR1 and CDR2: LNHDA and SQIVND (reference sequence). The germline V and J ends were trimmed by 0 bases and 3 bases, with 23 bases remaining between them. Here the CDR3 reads CASSIDPRERRNLYTEAFF. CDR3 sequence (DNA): TGTGCCAGTAGTATAGACCCGAGGGAGAGGCGAAACCTCTACACTGAAGCTTTCTTT. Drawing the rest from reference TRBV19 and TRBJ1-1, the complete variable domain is DGGITQSPKYLFRKEGQNVTLSCEQNLNHDAMYWYRQDPGQGLRLIYYSQIVNDFQKGDIAEGYSVSREKKESFPLTVTSAQKNPTAFYLCASSIDPRERRNLYTEAFFGQGTRLTVV.

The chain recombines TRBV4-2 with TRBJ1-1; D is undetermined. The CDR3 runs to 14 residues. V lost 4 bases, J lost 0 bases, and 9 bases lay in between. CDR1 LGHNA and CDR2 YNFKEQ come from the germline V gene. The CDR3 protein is CASSPSRVNTEAFF. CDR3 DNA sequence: TGTGCCAGCAGCCCCTCGCGAGTGAACACTGAAGCTTTCTTT.

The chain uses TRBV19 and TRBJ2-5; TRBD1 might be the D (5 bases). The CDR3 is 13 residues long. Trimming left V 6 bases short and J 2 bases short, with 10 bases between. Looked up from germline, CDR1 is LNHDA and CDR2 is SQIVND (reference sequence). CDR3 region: CASSKTEQETQYF. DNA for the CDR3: TGTGCCAGTAGCAAGACAGAACAAGAGACCCAGTACTTC.

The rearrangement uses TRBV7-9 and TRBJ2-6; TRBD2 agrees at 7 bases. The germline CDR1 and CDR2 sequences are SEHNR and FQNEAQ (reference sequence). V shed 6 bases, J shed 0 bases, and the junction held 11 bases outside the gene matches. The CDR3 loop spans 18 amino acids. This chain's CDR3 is CASSSGRGSLSGANVLTF. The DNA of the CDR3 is TGTGCCAGCAGTTCTGGGCGGGGGAGTCTCTCTGGGGCCAACGTCCTGACTTTC.

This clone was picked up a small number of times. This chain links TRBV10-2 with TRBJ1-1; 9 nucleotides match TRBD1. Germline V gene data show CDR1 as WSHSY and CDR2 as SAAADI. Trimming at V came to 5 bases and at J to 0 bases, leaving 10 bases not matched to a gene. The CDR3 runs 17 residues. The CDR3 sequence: CASSTTGGTGMNTEAFF. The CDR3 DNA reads TGCGCCAGCAGTACTACAGGGGGCACGGGCATGAACACTGAAGCTTTCTTT.

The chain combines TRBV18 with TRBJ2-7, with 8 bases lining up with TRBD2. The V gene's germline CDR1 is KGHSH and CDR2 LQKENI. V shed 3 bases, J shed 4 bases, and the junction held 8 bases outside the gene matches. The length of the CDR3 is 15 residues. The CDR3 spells CASSPVAGLLYEQYF. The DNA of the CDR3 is TGTGCCAGCTCACCCGTAGCGGGGCTTTTGTACGAGCAGTACTTC.

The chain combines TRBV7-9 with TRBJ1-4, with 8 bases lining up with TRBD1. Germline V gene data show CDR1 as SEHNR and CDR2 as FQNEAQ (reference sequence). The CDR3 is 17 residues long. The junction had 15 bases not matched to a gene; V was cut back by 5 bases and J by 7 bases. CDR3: CASSLILDRDDGEKLFF. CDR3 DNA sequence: TGTGCCAGCAGCCTCATCCTGGACAGGGATGACGGTGAAAAACTGTTTTTT.